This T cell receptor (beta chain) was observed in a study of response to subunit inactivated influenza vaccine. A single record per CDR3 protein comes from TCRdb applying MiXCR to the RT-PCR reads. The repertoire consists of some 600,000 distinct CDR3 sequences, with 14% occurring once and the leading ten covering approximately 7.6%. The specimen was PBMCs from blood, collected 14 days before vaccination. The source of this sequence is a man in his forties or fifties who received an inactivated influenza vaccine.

In DNA, the CDR3 is TGTGCCATCAACCCGGACGGCCCCGATCGGCCCCAGCATTTT. Translated: CAINPDGPDRPQHF. This chain uses TRBV10-3 with TRBJ1-5; no definite D call. V lost 7 bases to trimming and J lost 9 bases, with 19 bases between them. This CDR3 is built from 14 residues. In germline, CDR1 is ENHRY, CDR2 SYGVKD.